The rows below give T cell receptor beta chains drawn from one sample of a study of T cells in Graves' hyperthyroidism and ophthalmopathy. TCRdb itself ran the multiplex PCR reads through MiXCR, one entry per CDR3 protein. Among about 600,000 distinct CDR3 sequences listed, approximately 15% were seen once. Material for sequencing was blood. These receptors were obtained from a woman aged 40-49 years with Graves' ophthalmopathy. Both conserved end residues are part of each CDR3. D genes are given only for firm matches. The listing skips clone size in some rows; elsewhere it reads once, few, many or a size class.

cdr3_nt,cdr3_aa,v_call,d_call,j_call,cdr3_length,clone_size
TGCAGTGCCCCAATAGCGGGGGTGGTCGGCCCCTACAATGAGCAGTTCTTC,CSAPIAGVVGPYNEQFF,TRBV20-1,TRBD2,TRBJ2-1,17,-
TGTGCTAGCAGCTTAAAAGGACAGGGGAACACCGGGGAGCTGTTTTTT,CASSLKGQGNTGELFF,TRBV7-7,TRBD1,TRBJ2-2,16,-
TGTGCCAGCAGCTTACTCCCGGGACTGATGATCTACGAGCAGTACTTC,CASSLLPGLMIYEQYF,TRBV11-2,-,TRBJ2-7,16,many
TGTGCCAGCAGTGAAAGGGTACCGAACACTGAAGCTTTCTTT,CASSERVPNTEAFF,TRBV6-1,-,TRBJ1-1,14,many
TGTGCCAGCAACGCAGGGGTAGGGGTGGGGGAGACCCAGTACTTC,CASNAGVGVGETQYF,TRBV2,-,TRBJ2-5,15,-
TGTGCCAGCAGTTGGACTAGCGGGAATACGCAGTATTTT,CASSWTSGNTQYF,TRBV6-1,TRBD2,TRBJ2-3,13,many
TGCGCCAGCAGCCAAGTGAAACTAGCTGCTGAGCAGTTCTTC,CASSQVKLAAEQFF,TRBV4-1,-,TRBJ2-1,14,few
TGTGCCAGCAGTTCTCGGACGGGGTTGACCCAGCATTTT,CASSSRTGLTQHF,TRBV11-2,-,TRBJ1-5,13,many
TGCAGCGTTGAAGAAACACTACGGACCGGTACGCAGTATTTT,CSVEETLRTGTQYF,TRBV29-1,-,TRBJ2-3,14,-
TGCGCCAGCCGGGACAGCGGAACGAGGGCCCTCCACTTT,CASRDSGTRALHF,TRBV10-2,TRBD1,TRBJ1-6,13,few
TGTGCCATCAGTGATGGCCCGGGGAGCTCCTACGAGCAGTACTTC,CAISDGPGSSYEQYF,TRBV10-3,-,TRBJ2-7,15,many
TGTGCCAGCAGTTTAAAAGTCCTGAGGCAGTTCTTC,CASSLKVLRQFF,TRBV12-3/TRBV12-4,-,TRBJ2-1,12,-
TGCGCCAGCAGCTTGTCGGCCACAGGGGATACCGAGCAGTACTTC,CASSLSATGDTEQYF,TRBV5-1,TRBD1,TRBJ2-7,15,many
TGTGCCAGCAGTCCCAATGGAGGGGGAGTGAACACTGAAGCTTTCTTT,CASSPNGGGVNTEAFF,TRBV28,-,TRBJ1-1,16,few
TGCAGTGCCCAGGGGACAGGATATAACACTGAAGCTTTCTTT,CSAQGTGYNTEAFF,TRBV20-1,TRBD1,TRBJ1-1,14,few
TGTGCCAGCAGTTTATGGGGACGTACAGATACGCAGTATTTT,CASSLWGRTDTQYF,TRBV27,-,TRBJ2-3,14,many
TGTGCCAGCAGTGAACGGGGGGACACCGGGGAGCTGGTTTTT,CASSERGDTGELVF,TRBV2,-,TRBJ2-2,14,few
TGTGCCAGCAGCAGACTCCGGGACAGCGTTTTGGATGGCTACACCTTC,CASSRLRDSVLDGYTF,TRBV6-2/TRBV6-3,TRBD1,TRBJ1-2,16,many
TGTGCCAGCTCTCGTACAGGGAGGAACACTGAAGCTTTCTTT,CASSRTGRNTEAFF,TRBV18,-,TRBJ1-1,14,many
TGTGCCAGCAGCTTGGGGAGCGTGGGAAGCAATCAGCCCCAGCATTTT,CASSLGSVGSNQPQHF,TRBV5-6,-,TRBJ1-5,16,-
TGTGCCAGCAGTGGATCGTCGTGGCTAGCGGGCTACAATGAGCAGTTCTTC,CASSGSSWLAGYNEQFF,TRBV2,TRBD2,TRBJ2-1,17,many
TGTGCCAGCAGCCAGGACAGGGTGTATGGCTACACCTTC,CASSQDRVYGYTF,TRBV5-4,TRBD1,TRBJ1-2,13,-
TGCGCCAGCAGCCGACTCCTCGATTCCGGGGAGCTGTTTTTT,CASSRLLDSGELFF,TRBV4-1,-,TRBJ2-2,14,-
TGTGCCAGCAGTGATATATCCGGACTAGCAAACAATGAGCAGTTCTTC,CASSDISGLANNEQFF,TRBV6-1,TRBD2,TRBJ2-1,16,-
TGTGCCATCAGTGACCTCACAGATACGCAGTATTTT,CAISDLTDTQYF,TRBV10-3,-,TRBJ2-3,12,-
TGTGCCAGCAGCATTGGGACATATGATGATGGCTACACCTTC,CASSIGTYDDGYTF,TRBV7-9,-,TRBJ1-2,14,many
TGCAGCGTTGCGGCAGGGGCCCAGAGCACTGAAGCTTTCTTT,CSVAAGAQSTEAFF,TRBV29-1,-,TRBJ1-1,14,-
TGTGCCAGCATGAAGGGGGCATATAATTCACCCCTCCACTTT,CASMKGAYNSPLHF,TRBV6-1,TRBD1,TRBJ1-6,14,-
TGCGCCAGCAGCGTGGCGTCTAGCAATGAGCAGTTCTTC,CASSVASSNEQFF,TRBV5-1,-,TRBJ2-1,13,many
TGTGCCAGCAGTGTAGTGCGGGGTCTCGATAATTCACCCCTCCACTTT,CASSVVRGLDNSPLHF,TRBV2,-,TRBJ1-6,16,many
TGTGCCAGCATCCTCGACGGCTCGGCCTACAATGAGCAGTTCTTC,CASILDGSAYNEQFF,TRBV6-2/TRBV6-3,-,TRBJ2-1,15,few
TGTGCCACCAGTGATGTGGGAGGTCTAGATACGCAGTATTTT,CATSDVGGLDTQYF,TRBV24-1,-,TRBJ2-3,14,few
TGTGCCAGCAGCTTTAAGCGGGGGCCCCAAAACAATGAGCAGTTCTTC,CASSFKRGPQNNEQFF,TRBV7-9,TRBD2,TRBJ2-1,16,few
TGTGCCAGCAGCGTGGGTAGCGGCTACAATGAGCAGTTCTTC,CASSVGSGYNEQFF,TRBV9,-,TRBJ2-1,14,many
TGTGCCAGCAGTTGGACTAGCGACCCATCCTACGAGCAGTACTTC,CASSWTSDPSYEQYF,TRBV12-3/TRBV12-4,TRBD2,TRBJ2-7,15,few
TGTGCCAGCAGCTCCCCTTCGGCCAGGTATAATGAAAAACTGTTTTTT,CASSSPSARYNEKLFF,TRBV11-2,-,TRBJ1-4,16,few
TGTGCCAGCAGCCAAGAAACCGGGCGGCCGGGGGAGACCCAGTACTTC,CASSQETGRPGETQYF,TRBV4-2,-,TRBJ2-5,16,-
TGTGCCAGCAGAGTAGGATTAAATAACTATGGCTACACCTTC,CASRVGLNNYGYTF,TRBV6-1,-,TRBJ1-2,14,many
TGTGCCAGCAGTGAAATTGGACTAGCGGGAGTAGAGCAGTTCTTC,CASSEIGLAGVEQFF,TRBV2,TRBD2,TRBJ2-1,15,many
TGTGCCAGCAGTGGGGACAGGGCCCCTTGGGATGAGCAGTTCTTC,CASSGDRAPWDEQFF,TRBV2,TRBD1,TRBJ2-1,15,many